The source of this T cell receptor (beta chain) is a study of T cell responses to AZD1222 COVID-19 vaccine. The study's findings and limits: Targeting of unmutated variant regions was reportedly seen in nearly half of spike-specific TCRs. Spike-specific TCR depth and breadth grew after two AZD1222 doses.

Clones were sequenced by immunoSEQ multiplex PCR, and TCRdb holds only the in-frame ones, with some missing. The table lists 150,000 or so clones, under 95% of them singletons, with about 1.5% in the top ten. Regarding this clone: The target antigen is unknown.

The CDR3 sequence is 17 residues long. Germline V lookup: CDR1 SGHRS, CDR2 YFSETQ. V gave up 0 bases and J gave up 2 bases, with 17 bases separating them. The chain is built from TRBV5-1 and TRBJ1-1; weak D call: TRBD1 (6 bases). This specimen was peripheral blood, taken 28 days after the second AZD1222 dose. The origin of this receptor is an adult who received the AZD1222 COVID-19 vaccine. The CDR3 protein is CASSLAMEGGRNTEAFF. For the CDR3, the DNA is TGCGCCAGCAGCTTGGCCATGGAAGGGGGAAGAAACACTGAAGCTTTCTTT.